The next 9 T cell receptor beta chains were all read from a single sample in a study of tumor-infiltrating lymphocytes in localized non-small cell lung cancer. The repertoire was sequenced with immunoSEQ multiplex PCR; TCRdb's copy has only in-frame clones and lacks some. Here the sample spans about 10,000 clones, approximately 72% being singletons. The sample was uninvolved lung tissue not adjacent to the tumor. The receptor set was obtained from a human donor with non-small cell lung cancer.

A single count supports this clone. CDR3 amino acids: CASSSGFGTGELFF. Here the CDR3 DNA reads TGTGCCAGCAGCTCAGGGTTTGGCACCGGGGAGCTGTTTTTT. The chain joins TRBV7-2 to TRBJ2-2, with a tentative D call TRBD1 (5 bases). Per germline, CDR1 SGHTA and CDR2 FQGNSA. CDR3 length: 14 residues. Trimming left V 4 bases short and J 4 bases short, with 10 bases between.

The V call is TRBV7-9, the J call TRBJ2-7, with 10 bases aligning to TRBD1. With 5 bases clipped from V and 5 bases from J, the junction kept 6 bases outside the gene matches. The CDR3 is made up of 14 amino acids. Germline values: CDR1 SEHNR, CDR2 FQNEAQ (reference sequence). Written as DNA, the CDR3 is TGTGCCAGCAGCACGACAGGGGGCGAGGACGAGCAGTACTTC. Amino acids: CASSTTGGEDEQYF.

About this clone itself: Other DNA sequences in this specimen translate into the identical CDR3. CDR3 protein: CASSYSSYSNQPQHF. The CDR3 DNA sequence: TGTGCCAGCAGTTATTCCTCATATAGCAATCAGCCCCAGCATTTT. The J gene is TRBJ1-5, the V gene TRBV6-5; D remains ambiguous. Per the germline V gene, CDR1 is MNHEY and CDR2 is SVGAGI. This CDR3 is 15 amino acids long. V was pared by 3 bases and J by 0 bases, with 9 bases between.

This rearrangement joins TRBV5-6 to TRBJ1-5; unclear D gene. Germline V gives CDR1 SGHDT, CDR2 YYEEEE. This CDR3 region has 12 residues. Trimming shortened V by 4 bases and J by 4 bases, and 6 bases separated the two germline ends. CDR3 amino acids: CASSRLNQPQHF. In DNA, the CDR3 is TGTGCCAGCAGCCGTTTGAATCAGCCCCAGCATTTT.

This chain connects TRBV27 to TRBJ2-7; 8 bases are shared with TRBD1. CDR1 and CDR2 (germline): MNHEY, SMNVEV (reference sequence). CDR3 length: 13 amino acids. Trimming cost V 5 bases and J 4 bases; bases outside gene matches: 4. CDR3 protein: CASSQRQGYEQYF. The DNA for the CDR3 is TGTGCCAGCAGTCAGAGACAGGGGTACGAGCAGTACTTC.

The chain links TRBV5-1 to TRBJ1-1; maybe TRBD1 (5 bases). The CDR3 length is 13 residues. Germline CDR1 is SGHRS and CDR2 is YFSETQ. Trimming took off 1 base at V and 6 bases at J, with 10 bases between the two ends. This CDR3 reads CASSLSGLAEAFF. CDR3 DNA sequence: TGCGCCAGCAGCTTGTCAGGGTTGGCTGAAGCTTTCTTT.

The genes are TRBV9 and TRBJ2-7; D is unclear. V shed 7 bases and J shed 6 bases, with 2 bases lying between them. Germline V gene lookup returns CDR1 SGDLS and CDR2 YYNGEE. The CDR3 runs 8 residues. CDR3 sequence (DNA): TGTGCCAGCTGCGAGCAGTACTTC. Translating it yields CASCEQYF.

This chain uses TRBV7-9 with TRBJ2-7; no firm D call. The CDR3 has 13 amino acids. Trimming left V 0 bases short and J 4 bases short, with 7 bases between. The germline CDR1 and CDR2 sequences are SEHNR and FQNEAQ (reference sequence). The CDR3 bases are TGTGCCAGCAGCTTAGCGGGGTTGTACGAGCAGTACTTC. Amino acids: CASSLAGLYEQYF.

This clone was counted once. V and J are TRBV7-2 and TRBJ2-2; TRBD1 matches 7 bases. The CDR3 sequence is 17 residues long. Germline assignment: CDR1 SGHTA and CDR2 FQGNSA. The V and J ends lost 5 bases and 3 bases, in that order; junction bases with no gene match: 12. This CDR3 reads CASSTPPGQSYTGELFF. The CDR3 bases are TGTGCCAGCAGCACCCCACCGGGACAGTCATACACCGGGGAGCTGTTTTTT.